Given below is one T cell receptor beta chain in context. Its antigen is still unknown. The read terminates 3 residues ahead of where the CDR3 ends, so the germline J gene completes it. Control and CVID samples contributed equal amounts of genomic DNA. Produced via immunoSEQ multiplex PCR; TCRdb's table is partial and in-frame only. The sample holds 25,000 to 35,000 clones, and no clone turns up only once. This sample was included in a study of T cell clonality in common variable immunodeficiency. Broader study findings: What drives increased CVID clonality needs T cell subpopulation sequencing. Fewer TCRbeta clones were shared among CVID subjects than controls.

Germline lookup yields CDR1 SGHDT and CDR2 YYEEEE. The CDR3 totals 14 residues. V dropped 0 bases and J dropped 2 bases, with 8 bases sitting between them. The V gene is TRBV5-6, the J gene TRBJ1-2; possible D gene TRBD1, 5 bases. This sequence was found in a person aged 18 to 75 in good health. Sequencing input: peripheral blood mononuclear cells. The CDR3 sequence is CASSLAGYNYGYTF. The CDR3 bases that were read are TGTGCCAGCAGCTTGGCAGGGTACAACTATGGC. Full variable domain (remainder filled in from reference TRBV5-6 and TRBJ1-2): DAGVTQSPTHLIKTRGQQVTLRCSPKSGHDTVSWYQQALGQGPQFIFQYYEEEERQRGNFPDRFSGHQFPNYSSELNVNALLLGDSALYLCASSLAGYNYGYTFGSGTRLTVV.